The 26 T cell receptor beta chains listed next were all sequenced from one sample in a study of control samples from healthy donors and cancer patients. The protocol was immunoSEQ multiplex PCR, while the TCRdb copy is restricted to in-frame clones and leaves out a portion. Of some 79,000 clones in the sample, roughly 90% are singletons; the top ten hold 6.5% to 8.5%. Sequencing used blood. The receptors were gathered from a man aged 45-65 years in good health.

DNA for the CDR3: TGTGCCAGTAATTCGGGGTTCTATGGCTACACCTTC. It translates to CASNSGFYGYTF. This rearrangement joins TRBV19 to TRBJ1-2; D gene uncertain. The CDR3 extends over 12 amino acids. The V end was cut by 7 bases, the J end by 4 bases, with 10 bases between. Germline values: CDR1 LNHDA, CDR2 SQIVND (reference sequence).

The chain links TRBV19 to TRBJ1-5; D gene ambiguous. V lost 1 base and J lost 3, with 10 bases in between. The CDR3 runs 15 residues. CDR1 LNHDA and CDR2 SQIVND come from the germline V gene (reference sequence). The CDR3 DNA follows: TGTGCCAGTAGTATAGCTAGACTGAACAATCAGCCCCAGCATTTT. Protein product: CASSIARLNNQPQHF.

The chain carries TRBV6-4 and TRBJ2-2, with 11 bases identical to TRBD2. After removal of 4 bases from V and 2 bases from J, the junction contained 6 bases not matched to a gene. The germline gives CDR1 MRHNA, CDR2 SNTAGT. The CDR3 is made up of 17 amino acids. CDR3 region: CASSGASGGQNTGELFF. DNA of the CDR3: TGTGCCAGCAGTGGAGCTAGCGGGGGGCAAAACACCGGGGAGCTGTTTTTT.

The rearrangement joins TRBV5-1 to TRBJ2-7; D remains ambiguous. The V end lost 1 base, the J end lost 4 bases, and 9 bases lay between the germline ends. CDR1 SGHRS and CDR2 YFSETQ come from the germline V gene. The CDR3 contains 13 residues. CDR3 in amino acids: CASSLRADYEQYF. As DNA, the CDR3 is TGCGCCAGCAGCTTGAGGGCTGATTACGAGCAGTACTTC.

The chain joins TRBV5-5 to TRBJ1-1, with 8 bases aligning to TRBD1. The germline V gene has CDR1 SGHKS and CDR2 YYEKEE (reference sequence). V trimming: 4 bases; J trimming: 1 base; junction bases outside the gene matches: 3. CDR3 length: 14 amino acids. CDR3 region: CASSPGQENTEAFF. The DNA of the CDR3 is TGTGCCAGCAGCCCGGGACAGGAGAACACTGAAGCTTTCTTT.

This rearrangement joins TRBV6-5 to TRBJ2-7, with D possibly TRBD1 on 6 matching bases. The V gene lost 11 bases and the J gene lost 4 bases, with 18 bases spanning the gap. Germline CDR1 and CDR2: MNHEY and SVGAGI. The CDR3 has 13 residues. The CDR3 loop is CAYGPGDPYEQYF. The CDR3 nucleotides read TGTGCCTACGGGCCAGGGGACCCTTACGAGCAGTACTTC.

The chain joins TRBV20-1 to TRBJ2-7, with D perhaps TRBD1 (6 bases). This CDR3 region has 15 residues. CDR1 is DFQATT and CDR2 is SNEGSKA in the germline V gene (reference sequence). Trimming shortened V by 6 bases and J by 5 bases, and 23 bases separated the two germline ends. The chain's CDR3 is CSASFGQGSMDEQYF. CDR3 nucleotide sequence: TGCAGTGCCAGTTTCGGGCAGGGGTCGATGGACGAGCAGTACTTC.

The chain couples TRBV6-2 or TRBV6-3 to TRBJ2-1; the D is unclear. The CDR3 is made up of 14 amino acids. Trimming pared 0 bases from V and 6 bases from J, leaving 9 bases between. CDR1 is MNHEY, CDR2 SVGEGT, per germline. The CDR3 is CASSYSGGGNEQFF. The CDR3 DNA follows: TGTGCCAGCAGTTACTCGGGCGGCGGCAATGAGCAGTTCTTC.

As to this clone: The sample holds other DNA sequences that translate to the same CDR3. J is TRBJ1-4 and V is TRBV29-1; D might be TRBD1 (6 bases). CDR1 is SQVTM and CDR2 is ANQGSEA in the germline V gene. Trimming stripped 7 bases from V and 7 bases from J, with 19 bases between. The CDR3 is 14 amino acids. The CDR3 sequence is CSGRGGEGGEKLFF. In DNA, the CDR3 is TGCAGCGGACGAGGGGGGGAGGGAGGTGAAAAACTGTTTTTT. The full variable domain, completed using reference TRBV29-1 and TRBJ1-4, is SAVISQKPSRDICQRGTSLTIQCQVDSQVTMMFWYRQQPGQSLTLIATANQGSEATYESGFVIDKFPISRPNLTFSTLTVSNMSPEDSSIYLCSGRGGEGGEKLFFGSGTQLSVL.

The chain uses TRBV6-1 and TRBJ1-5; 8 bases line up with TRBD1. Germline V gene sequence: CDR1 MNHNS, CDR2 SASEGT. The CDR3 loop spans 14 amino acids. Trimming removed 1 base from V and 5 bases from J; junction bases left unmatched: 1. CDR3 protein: CASSEGTGHQPQHF. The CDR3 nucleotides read TGTGCCAGCAGTGAAGGGACAGGGCATCAGCCCCAGCATTTT.

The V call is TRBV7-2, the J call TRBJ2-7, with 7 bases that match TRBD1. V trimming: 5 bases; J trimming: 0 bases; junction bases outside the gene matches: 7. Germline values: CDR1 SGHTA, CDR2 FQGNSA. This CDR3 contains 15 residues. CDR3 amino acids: CASSVQGFPSYEQYF. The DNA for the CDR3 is TGTGCCAGCAGCGTACAGGGGTTTCCCTCCTACGAGCAGTACTTC.

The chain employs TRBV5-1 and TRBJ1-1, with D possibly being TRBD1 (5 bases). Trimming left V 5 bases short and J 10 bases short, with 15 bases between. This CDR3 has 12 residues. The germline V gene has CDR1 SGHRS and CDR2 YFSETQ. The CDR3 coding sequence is TGCGCCAGCAGTCTCGACGGGGGGAGAGCTTTCTTT. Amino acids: CASSLDGGRAFF. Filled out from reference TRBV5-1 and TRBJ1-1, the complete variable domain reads KAGVTQTPRYLIKTRGQQVTLSCSPISGHRSVSWYQQTPGQGLQFLFEYFSETQRNKGNFPGRFSGRQFSNSRSEMNVSTLELGDSALYLCASSLDGGRAFFGQGTRLTVV.

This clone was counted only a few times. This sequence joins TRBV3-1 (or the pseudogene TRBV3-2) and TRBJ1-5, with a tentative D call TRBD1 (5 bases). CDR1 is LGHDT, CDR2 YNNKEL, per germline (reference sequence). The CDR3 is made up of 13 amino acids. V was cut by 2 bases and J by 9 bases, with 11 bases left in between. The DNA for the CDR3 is TGTGCCAGCAGCCAATCCGGGACCCCGCCCCAGCATTTT. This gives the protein CASSQSGTPPQHF.

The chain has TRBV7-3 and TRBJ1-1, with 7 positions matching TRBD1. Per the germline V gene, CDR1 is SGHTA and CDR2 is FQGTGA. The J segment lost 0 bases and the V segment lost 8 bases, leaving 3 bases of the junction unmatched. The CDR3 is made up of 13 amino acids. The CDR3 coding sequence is TGTGCCAGCGGAACAGGGGTGAACACTGAAGCTTTCTTT. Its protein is CASGTGVNTEAFF.

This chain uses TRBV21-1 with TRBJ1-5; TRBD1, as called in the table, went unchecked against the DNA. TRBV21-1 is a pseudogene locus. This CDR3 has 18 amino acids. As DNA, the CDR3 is TGTGCCAGCAGCAAAGCTCCCGGGACAGGTGATAGCAATCAGCCCCAGCATTTT. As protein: CASSKAPGTGDSNQPQHF.

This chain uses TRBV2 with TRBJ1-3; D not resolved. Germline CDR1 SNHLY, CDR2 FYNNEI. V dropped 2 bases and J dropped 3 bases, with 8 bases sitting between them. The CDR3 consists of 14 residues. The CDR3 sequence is CASSELGDGNTIYF. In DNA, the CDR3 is TGTGCCAGCAGTGAACTGGGAGATGGAAACACCATATATTTT.

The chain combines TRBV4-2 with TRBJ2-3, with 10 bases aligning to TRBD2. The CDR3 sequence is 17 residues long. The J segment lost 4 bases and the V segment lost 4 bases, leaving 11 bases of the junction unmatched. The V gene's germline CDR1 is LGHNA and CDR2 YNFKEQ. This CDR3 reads CASSPSAGAGGPDTQYF. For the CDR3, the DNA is TGTGCCAGCAGCCCGTCGGCTGGAGCGGGGGGGCCAGATACGCAGTATTTT.

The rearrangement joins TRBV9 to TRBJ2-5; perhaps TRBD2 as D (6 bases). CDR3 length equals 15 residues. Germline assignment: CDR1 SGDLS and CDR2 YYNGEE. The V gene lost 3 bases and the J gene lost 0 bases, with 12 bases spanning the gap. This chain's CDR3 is CASSASRGYQETQYF. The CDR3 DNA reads TGTGCCAGCAGCGCCAGCCGGGGGTACCAAGAGACCCAGTACTTC. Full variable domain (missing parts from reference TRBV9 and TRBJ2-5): DSGVTQTPKHLITATGQRVTLRCSPRSGDLSVYWYQQSLDQGLQFLIQYYNGEERAKGNILERFSAQQFPDLHSELNLSSLELGDSALYFCASSASRGYQETQYFGPGTRLLVL.

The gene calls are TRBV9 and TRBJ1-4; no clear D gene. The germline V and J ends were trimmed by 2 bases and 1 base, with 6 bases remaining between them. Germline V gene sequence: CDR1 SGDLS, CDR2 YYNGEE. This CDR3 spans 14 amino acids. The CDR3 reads CASSVDGTNEKLFF. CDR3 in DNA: TGTGCCAGCAGCGTTGACGGAACTAATGAAAAACTGTTTTTT.

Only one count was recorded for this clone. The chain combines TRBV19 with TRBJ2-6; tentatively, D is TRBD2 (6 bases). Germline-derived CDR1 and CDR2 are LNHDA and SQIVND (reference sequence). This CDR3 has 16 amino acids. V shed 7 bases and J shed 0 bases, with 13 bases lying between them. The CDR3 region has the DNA TGTGCCAGTACCGTCGCCGGGGGCTCTGGGGCCAACGTCCTGACTTTC. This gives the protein CASTVAGGSGANVLTF.

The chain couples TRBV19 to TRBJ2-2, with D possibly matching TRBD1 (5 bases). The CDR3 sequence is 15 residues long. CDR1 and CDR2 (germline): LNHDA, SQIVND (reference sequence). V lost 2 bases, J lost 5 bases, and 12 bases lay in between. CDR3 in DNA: TGTGCCAGTAGTATAAGTGGGCAGGGAACCGGGGAGCTGTTTTTT. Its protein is CASSISGQGTGELFF. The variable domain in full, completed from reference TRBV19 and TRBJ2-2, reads DGGITQSPKYLFRKEGQNVTLSCEQNLNHDAMYWYRQDPGQGLRLIYYSQIVNDFQKGDIAEGYSVSREKKESFPLTVTSAQKNPTAFYLCASSISGQGTGELFFGEGSRLTVL.

The CDR3 coding sequence is TGCGCCAGCAGCCCCATGACAGGGAGAGGAAACACCATATATTTT. Translation gives CASSPMTGRGNTIYF. The J gene is TRBJ1-3, the V gene TRBV4-1; 7 nucleotides agree with TRBD1. There are 15 residues in the CDR3. Germline trimming cut 4 bases from V and 4 bases from J; bases unmatched to any gene: 7. Germline V CDR1 and CDR2: MGHRA, YSYEKL.

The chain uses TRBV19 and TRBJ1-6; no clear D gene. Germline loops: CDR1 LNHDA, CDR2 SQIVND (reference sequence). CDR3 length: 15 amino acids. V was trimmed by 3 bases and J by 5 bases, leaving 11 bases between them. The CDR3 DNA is TGTGCCAGTAGTATGGGCCGACGAGATAATTCACCCCTCCACTTT. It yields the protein CASSMGRRDNSPLHF.

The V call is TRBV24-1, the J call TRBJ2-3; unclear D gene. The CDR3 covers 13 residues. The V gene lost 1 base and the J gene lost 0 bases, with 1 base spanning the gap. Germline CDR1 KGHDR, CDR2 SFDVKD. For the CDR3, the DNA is TGTGCCACCAGTGATTTAAGCACAGATACGCAGTATTTT. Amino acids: CATSDLSTDTQYF.

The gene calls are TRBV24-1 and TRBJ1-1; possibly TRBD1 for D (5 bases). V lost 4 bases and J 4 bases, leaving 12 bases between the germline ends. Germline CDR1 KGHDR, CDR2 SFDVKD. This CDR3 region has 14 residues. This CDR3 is CATSDAGRVTEAFF. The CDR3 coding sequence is TGTGCCACCAGTGACGCTGGCAGGGTCACTGAAGCTTTCTTT.

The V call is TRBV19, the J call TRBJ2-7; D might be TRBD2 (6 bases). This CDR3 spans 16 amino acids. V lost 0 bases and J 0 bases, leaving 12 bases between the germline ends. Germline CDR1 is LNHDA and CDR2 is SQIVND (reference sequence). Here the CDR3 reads CASSIDNGGSSYEQYF. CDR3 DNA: TGTGCCAGTAGTATAGATAACGGGGGAAGCTCCTACGAGCAGTACTTC.